Below, 20 T cell receptor beta chains from the same sample are listed, as sequenced in a study of blood T cell repertoires in COVID-19. Method: immunoSEQ multiplex PCR; TCRdb's copy keeps in-frame clones and lacks some. The data contain about 46,000 clones, under 85% of them seen just once; the ten biggest clones take up about 7%. Material: peripheral blood. These receptors were taken from a man aged 55 to 70 with active COVID-19.

This clone was seen a handful of times. CDR3 DNA sequence: TGTGCCAGCAGTTCCCTTGACAGGGGATTCGAGCAGTACTTC. Protein: CASSSLDRGFEQYF. The chain couples TRBV2 to TRBJ2-7; 8 positions agree with TRBD1. Germline V CDR1 and CDR2: SNHLY, FYNNEI. The length of the CDR3 is 14 residues. The V segment lost 5 bases and the J segment 6 bases; nucleotides outside the gene matches: 9.

The rearrangement joins TRBV28 to TRBJ1-2; D gene uncertain. Trimming took 1 base from V and 8 from J, leaving 14 bases between them. The CDR3 has 14 residues. The V gene's germline CDR1 is MDHEN and CDR2 SYDVKM. CDR3 DNA sequence: TGTGCCAGCAGTTTATCAGCGGCGTTCAGCGGCTACACCTTC. Translating it yields CASSLSAAFSGYTF.

The chain links TRBV30 to TRBJ1-5; 8 nucleotides align to TRBD1. CDR3 length equals 16 residues. CDR1 and CDR2 (germline): GTSNPN, SVGIG (reference sequence). V lost 0 bases and J lost 6; bases outside the gene matches: 10. The CDR3 sequence: CAWSVGGTGNLQPQHF. In DNA, the CDR3 is TGTGCCTGGAGTGTTGGCGGGACAGGCAATCTTCAGCCCCAGCATTTT.

The rearrangement joins TRBV10-1 to TRBJ1-3; 9 positions match TRBD1. The trim removed 2 bases at V and 0 bases at J, leaving 8 bases unmatched. This CDR3 contains 18 residues. In germline, CDR1 is WNHNN, CDR2 SYGVQD (reference sequence). The CDR3 is CASSETPGQGTSGNTIYF. In nucleotides, the CDR3 is TGCGCCAGCAGTGAGACTCCGGGACAGGGCACCTCTGGAAACACCATATATTTT.

V is TRBV19 and J is TRBJ2-1; D unresolved. V was pared by 5 bases and J by 0 bases, with 8 bases between. This CDR3 comprises 14 residues. Germline assignment: CDR1 LNHDA and CDR2 SQIVND (reference sequence). The CDR3 nucleotides are TGTGCCAGTAGTCGGTCTCACTCCTACAATGAGCAGTTCTTC. It specifies CASSRSHSYNEQFF. Combining the CDR3 with reference TRBV19 and TRBJ2-1 gives the whole variable domain DGGITQSPKYLFRKEGQNVTLSCEQNLNHDAMYWYRQDPGQGLRLIYYSQIVNDFQKGDIAEGYSVSREKKESFPLTVTSAQKNPTAFYLCASSRSHSYNEQFFGPGTRLTVL.

This chain links TRBV7-8 with TRBJ2-3; tentative D call: TRBD2 (6 bases). CDR3 length: 15 amino acids. CDR1 is SGHVS and CDR2 is FQNEAQ in the germline V gene. Trimming stripped 7 bases from V and 2 bases from J, with 16 bases between. The CDR3 nucleotides are TGTGCCAGCATCCCAGCGGGCATGTCCACAGATACGCAGTATTTT. As protein: CASIPAGMSTDTQYF. The variable domain in full, completed from reference TRBV7-8 and TRBJ2-3, reads GAGVSQSPRYKVAKRGQDVALRCDPISGHVSLFWYQQALGQGPEFLTYFQNEAQLDKSGLPSDRFFAERPEGSVSTLKIQRTQQEDSAVYLCASIPAGMSTDTQYFGPGTRLTVL.

The chain combines TRBV5-1 with TRBJ2-5, with TRBD2 identical over 11 bases. CDR1 SGHRS and CDR2 YFSETQ come from the germline V gene. Trimming cost V 4 bases and J 2 bases; bases outside gene matches: 4. This CDR3 has 15 amino acids. In nucleotides, the CDR3 is TGCGCCAGCAGCCCACGGACTAGCGGGCAAGAGACCCAGTACTTC. Translating gives CASSPRTSGQETQYF.

The table lists this clone with a few counts. This rearrangement joins TRBV4-2 to TRBJ2-2; 11 bases fit TRBD2. This CDR3 is 16 amino acids long. Trimming removed 1 base from V and 8 bases from J; junction bases left unmatched: 6. The germline V gene encodes CDR1 LGHNA and CDR2 YNFKEQ. CDR3 sequence: CASSQAIAGGFGELFF. The CDR3 DNA reads as TGTGCCAGCAGCCAAGCGATAGCGGGGGGGTTTGGGGAGCTGTTTTTT.

CDR3 loop: CASSSAGGADTQYF. CDR3 nucleotides: TGTGCCAGCAGCTCAGCAGGGGGTGCAGATACGCAGTATTTT. V is TRBV28 and J is TRBJ2-3, with TRBD1 identical over 7 bases. Looked up from germline, CDR1 is MDHEN and CDR2 is SYDVKM. V shed 6 bases and J 4 bases; nucleotides not matched to a gene: 7. This CDR3 spans 14 amino acids.

The chain recombines TRBV4-1 with TRBJ1-4, with 11 positions matching TRBD1. Trimming cost V 1 base and J 5 bases; bases outside gene matches: 3. CDR3 size: 16 residues. CDR1 and CDR2 (germline): MGHRA, YSYEKL. In DNA form, the CDR3 reads TGCGCCAGCAGCCAAGCTGGGGACAGGGGGAATGAAAAACTGTTTTTT. Translation gives CASSQAGDRGNEKLFF.

The chain is built from TRBV19 and TRBJ1-2, with TRBD1 as a possible D gene (6 bases). The germline gives CDR1 LNHDA, CDR2 SQIVND (reference sequence). The V end was cut by 7 bases, the J end by 7 bases, with 16 bases between. This CDR3 has 13 residues. This CDR3 reads CASTPDRVGGYTF. The CDR3 nucleotides are TGTGCCAGTACCCCGGACAGAGTAGGTGGCTACACCTTC.

The genes are TRBV28 and TRBJ1-1; D gene ambiguous. Trimming took off 3 bases at V and 2 bases at J, with 13 bases between the two ends. The CDR3 consists of 15 residues. The germline V gene encodes CDR1 MDHEN and CDR2 SYDVKM. CDR3 DNA sequence: TGTGCCAGCAGTTTTGTAGAGTCGCGAAACACTGAAGCTTTCTTT. Translated, it gives CASSFVESRNTEAFF.

The rearrangement uses TRBV11-2 and TRBJ1-6; 7 nucleotides match TRBD1. Trimming removed 1 base from V and 7 bases from J; junction bases left unmatched: 4. The germline CDR1 and CDR2 sequences are SGHAT and FQNNGV. This CDR3 is 15 amino acids long. As DNA, the CDR3 is TGTGCCAGCAGCTTAGTTGCCAGGGGGAATTCACCCCTCCACTTT. Translating gives CASSLVARGNSPLHF.

The chain joins TRBV21-1 to TRBJ1-4; the table's D call, TRBD1, has no DNA check behind it. TRBV21-1 is a pseudogene. The CDR3 is made up of 15 amino acids. The CDR3 loop is CASSATGGSGEKLFF. CDR3 DNA sequence: TGTGCCAGCAGCGCTACAGGGGGCTCGGGGGAAAAACTGTTTTTT.

The chain has TRBV9 and TRBJ1-3; the D is unclear. The CDR3 is made up of 16 amino acids. Trimming stripped 0 bases from V and 7 bases from J, with 17 bases between. The germline V gene has CDR1 SGDLS and CDR2 YYNGEE. The CDR3 here is CASSVVMSGGWNTIYF. CDR3 DNA sequence: TGTGCCAGCAGCGTAGTAATGAGTGGAGGGTGGAACACCATATATTTT.

The rearrangement joins TRBV9 to TRBJ2-1; possibly TRBD2 for D (6 bases). Between the trimmed V and J ends, which lost 0 bases and 6 bases, there was a span of 13 bases. This CDR3 comprises 15 residues. CDR1 is SGDLS, CDR2 YYNGEE, per germline. The CDR3 DNA sequence: TGTGCCAGCAGCGTAGAGTTAGCGGTGAGCAATGAGCAGTTCTTC. Encoded protein: CASSVELAVSNEQFF.

The chain is built from TRBV5-1 and TRBJ1-1; 8 positions match TRBD1. There are 14 residues in the CDR3. The ends lost 4 bases at V and 3 bases at J; junction bases unmatched: 5. Germline lookup yields CDR1 SGHRS and CDR2 YFSETQ. In DNA, the CDR3 is TGCGCCAGCAGCCTACGGACAGGGTACACTGAAGCTTTCTTT. This translates into CASSLRTGYTEAFF.

The chain links TRBV18 to TRBJ1-4; tentatively, D is TRBD1 (6 bases). In germline, CDR1 is KGHSH, CDR2 LQKENI. The CDR3 contains 15 residues. Trimming pared 3 bases from V and 5 bases from J, leaving 13 bases between. The CDR3 loop is CASSPPGTRNEKLFF. CDR3 nucleotides: TGTGCCAGCTCACCCCCCGGGACAAGGAATGAAAAACTGTTTTTT.

The chain is built from TRBV10-3 and TRBJ2-7; TRBD1 matches 10 bases. V was pared by 3 bases and J by 6 bases, with 2 bases of the junction left unmatched. Germline V gene lookup returns CDR1 ENHRY and CDR2 SYGVKD. This CDR3 spans 13 amino acids. The CDR3 sequence: CAISDRTGGEQYF. CDR3 nucleotides: TGTGCCATCAGTGACCGGACAGGGGGCGAGCAGTACTTC.

The chain combines TRBV7-2 with TRBJ2-1; tentative D call: TRBD2 (5 bases). Trimming took 5 bases from V and 7 from J, leaving 12 bases between them. The length of the CDR3 is 13 residues. Germline CDR1 is SGHTA and CDR2 is FQGNSA. This CDR3 reads CASSTDRGNEQFF. The CDR3 DNA is TGTGCCAGCAGCACCGACCGGGGAAATGAGCAGTTCTTC.